The present T cell receptor (beta chain) was sequenced within a study of blood T cells in healthy people across ages. About the research overall: Per every two T cells, about one barcoded beta molecule was captured by template switching.

Each donor had around 9.2 milliliters of peripheral blood drawn. Details on this clonotype: The junction and the germline gene differ at one end; a read error may be behind it.

Germline loops: CDR1 GTSNPN, CDR2 SVGIG (reference sequence). This CDR3 comprises 17 residues. A second about 6 to 12 cycle PCR used barcoded and J-beta primers. MiXCR was run by TCRdb on the 5' RACE reads, yielding one entry per CDR3 protein. The table has over 1,200,000 distinct CDR3 sequences, roughly 60% seen once; the top ten hold over 5.5%. The source is a man aged 18 to 29 in good health. The sequenced sample consisted of blood. This chain uses TRBV30 with TRBJ2-1, with 11 positions matching TRBD2. In DNA, the CDR3 is TGTGCGTGGAGTGTAGCGGGAGGGCACAAAAGTTACAATGAGCAGTTCTTC. Amino acid sequence: CAWSVAGGHKSYNEQFF.